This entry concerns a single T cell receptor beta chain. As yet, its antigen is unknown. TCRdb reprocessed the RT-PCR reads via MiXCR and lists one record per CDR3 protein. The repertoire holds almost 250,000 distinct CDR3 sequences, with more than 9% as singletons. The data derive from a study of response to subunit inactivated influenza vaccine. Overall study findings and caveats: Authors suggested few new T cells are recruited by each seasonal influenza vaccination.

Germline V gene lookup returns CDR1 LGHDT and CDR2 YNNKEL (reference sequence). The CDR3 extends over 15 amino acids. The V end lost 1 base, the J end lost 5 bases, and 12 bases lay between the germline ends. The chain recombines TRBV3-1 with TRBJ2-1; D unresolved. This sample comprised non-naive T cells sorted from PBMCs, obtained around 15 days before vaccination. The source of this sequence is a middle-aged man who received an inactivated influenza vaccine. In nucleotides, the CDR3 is TGTGCCAGCAGCCAAGGCCCTAGTTTAAACAATGAGCAGTTCTTC. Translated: CASSQGPSLNNEQFF.